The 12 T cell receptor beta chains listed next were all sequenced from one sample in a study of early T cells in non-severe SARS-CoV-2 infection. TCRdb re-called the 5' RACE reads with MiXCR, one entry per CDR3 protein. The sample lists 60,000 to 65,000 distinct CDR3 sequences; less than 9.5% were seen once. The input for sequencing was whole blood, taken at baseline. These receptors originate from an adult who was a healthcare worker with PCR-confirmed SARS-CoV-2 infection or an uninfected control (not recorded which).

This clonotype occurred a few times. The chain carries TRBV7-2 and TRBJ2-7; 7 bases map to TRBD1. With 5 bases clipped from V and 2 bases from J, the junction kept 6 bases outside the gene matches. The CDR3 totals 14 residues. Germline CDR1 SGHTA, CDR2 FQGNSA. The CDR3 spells CASSEPGQTYEQYF. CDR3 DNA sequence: TGTGCCAGCAGCGAACCGGGACAGACCTACGAGCAGTACTTC.

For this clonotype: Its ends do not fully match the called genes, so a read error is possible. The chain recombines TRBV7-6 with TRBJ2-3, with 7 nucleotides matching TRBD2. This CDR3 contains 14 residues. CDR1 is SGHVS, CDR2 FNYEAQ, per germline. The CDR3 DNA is TGTGTCAGCAGCTGGAGCGGGACGACAGATACGCAGTATTTT. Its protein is CVSSWSGTTDTQYF.

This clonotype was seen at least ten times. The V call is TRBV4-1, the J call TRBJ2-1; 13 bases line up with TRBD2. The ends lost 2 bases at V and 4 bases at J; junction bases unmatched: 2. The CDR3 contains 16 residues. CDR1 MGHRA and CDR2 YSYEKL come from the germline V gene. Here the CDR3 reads CASSQMGLAGYNEQFF. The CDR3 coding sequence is TGCGCCAGCAGCCAAATGGGACTAGCGGGGTACAATGAGCAGTTCTTC.

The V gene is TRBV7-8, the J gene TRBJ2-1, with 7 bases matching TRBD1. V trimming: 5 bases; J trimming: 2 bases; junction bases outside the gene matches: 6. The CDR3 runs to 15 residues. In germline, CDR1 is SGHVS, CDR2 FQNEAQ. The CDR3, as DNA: TGTGCCAGCAGCGAGTTTGGGACAGCCTACAATGAGCAGTTCTTC. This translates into CASSEFGTAYNEQFF.

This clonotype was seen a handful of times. The CDR3 sequence is CASSYDTFRAYEQYF. CDR3 sequence (DNA): TGTGCCAGCAGCTACGACACGTTCAGGGCCTACGAGCAGTACTTC. The chain links TRBV7-9 to TRBJ2-7; TRBD1 is a possible D gene (5 bases). The germline gives CDR1 SEHNR, CDR2 FQNEAQ (reference sequence). V was shortened by 4 bases and J by 2 bases, with 15 bases between the two germline ends. This CDR3 spans 15 amino acids. The entire variable domain, with the rest obtained from reference TRBV7-9 and TRBJ2-7, is as follows: DTGVSQNPRHKITKRGQNVTFRCDPISEHNRLYWYRQTLGQGPEFLTYFQNEAQLEKSRLLSDRFSAERPKGSFSTLEIQRTEQGDSAMYLCASSYDTFRAYEQYFGPGTRLTVT.

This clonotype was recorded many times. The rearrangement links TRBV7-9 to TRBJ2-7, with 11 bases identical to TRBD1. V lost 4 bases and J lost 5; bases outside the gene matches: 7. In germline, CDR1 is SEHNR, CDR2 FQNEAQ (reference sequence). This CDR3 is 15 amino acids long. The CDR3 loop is CASSYGQGAGNEQYF. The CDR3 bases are TGTGCCAGCAGCTATGGACAGGGGGCTGGCAACGAGCAGTACTTC.

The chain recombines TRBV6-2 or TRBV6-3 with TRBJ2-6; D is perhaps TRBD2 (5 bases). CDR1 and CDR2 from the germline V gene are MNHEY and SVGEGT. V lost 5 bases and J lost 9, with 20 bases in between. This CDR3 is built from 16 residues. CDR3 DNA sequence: TGTGCCAGCAGTCGGGCCATGAGTGGAGGTGGCAACGTCCTGACTTTC. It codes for CASSRAMSGGGNVLTF.

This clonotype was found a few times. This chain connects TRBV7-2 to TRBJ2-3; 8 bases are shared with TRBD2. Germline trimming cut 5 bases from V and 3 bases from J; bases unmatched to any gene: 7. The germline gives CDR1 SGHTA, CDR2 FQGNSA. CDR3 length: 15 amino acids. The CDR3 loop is CASSRLSGNTDTQYF. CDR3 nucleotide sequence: TGTGCCAGCAGCCGCCTTAGCGGGAATACAGATACGCAGTATTTT. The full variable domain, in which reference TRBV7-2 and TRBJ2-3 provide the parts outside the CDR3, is GAGVSQSPSNKVTEKGKDVELRCDPISGHTALYWYRQSLGQGLEFLIYFQGNSAPDKSGLPSDRFSAERTGGSVSTLTIQRTQQEDSAVYLCASSRLSGNTDTQYFGPGTRLTVL.

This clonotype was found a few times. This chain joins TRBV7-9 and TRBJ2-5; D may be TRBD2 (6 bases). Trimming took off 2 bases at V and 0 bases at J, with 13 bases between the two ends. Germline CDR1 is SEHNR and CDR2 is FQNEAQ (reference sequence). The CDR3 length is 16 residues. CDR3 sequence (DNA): TGTGCCAGCAGCTTACTACGCGGGAACAACCAAGAGACCCAGTACTTC. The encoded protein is CASSLLRGNNQETQYF.

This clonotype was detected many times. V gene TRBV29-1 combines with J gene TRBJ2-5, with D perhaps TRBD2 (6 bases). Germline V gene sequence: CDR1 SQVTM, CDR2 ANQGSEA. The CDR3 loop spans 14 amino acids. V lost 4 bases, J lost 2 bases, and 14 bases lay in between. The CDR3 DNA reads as TGCAGCGTTGCTAGGGCTAGCGCTCAAGAGACCCAGTACTTC. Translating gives CSVARASAQETQYF. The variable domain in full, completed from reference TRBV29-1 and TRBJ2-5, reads SAVISQKPSRDICQRGTSLTIQCQVDSQVTMMFWYRQQPGQSLTLIATANQGSEATYESGFVIDKFPISRPNLTFSTLTVSNMSPEDSSIYLCSVARASAQETQYFGPGTRLLVL.

The CDR3 here is CASSSAPGAGGIQYF. CDR3 bases: TGTGCCAGCAGCTCCGCCCCGGGGGCAGGGGGCATTCAGTACTTC. The gene calls are TRBV7-3 and TRBJ2-4; perhaps TRBD1 as D (7 bases). Between the trimmed V and J ends, which lost 4 bases and 9 bases, there was a span of 19 bases. Per germline, CDR1 SGHTA and CDR2 FQGTGA. The CDR3 length is 15 residues.

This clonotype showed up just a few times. The CDR3 DNA reads as TGCGCCAGCAGCGGACAGGGCTATGGCTACACCTTC. Amino acid sequence: CASSGQGYGYTF. The V call is TRBV5-1, the J call TRBJ1-2, with 8 bases identical to TRBD1. Germline assignment: CDR1 SGHRS and CDR2 YFSETQ. This CDR3 spans 12 amino acids. Trimming removed 4 bases from V and 4 bases from J; junction bases left unmatched: 0.